A selection of T cell receptor beta chains follows, all from one sample in a study of blood T cell repertoires in COVID-19. The method was immunoSEQ multiplex PCR; TCRdb's version includes in-frame clones alone and lacks a portion of them. Among roughly 100,000 clones listed, over 75% were seen once. Sequenced material: peripheral blood. These receptors all come from a man of 80 years or more with active or convalescent COVID-19. Both conserved end residues are part of each CDR3. The D gene is left open where the match is weak. Clone size is shown for a subset of rows, as once, few, many or a class of expanded clone.

V gene	clone size	CDR3 length	J gene	D gene	CDR3 protein	CDR3 DNA
TRBV19	-	15	TRBJ1-1	-	CASSTSGVMNTEAFF	TGTGCCAGTAGTACCTCCGGGGTCATGAACACTGAAGCTTTCTTT
TRBV11-2	-	14	TRBJ1-1	-	CASSLDPGRTEAFF	TGTGCCAGCAGCTTAGACCCGGGAAGGACTGAAGCTTTCTTT
TRBV7-3	-	15	TRBJ2-7	-	CASSLHGGGSYEQYF	TGTGCCAGCAGCTTACATGGGGGCGGATCCTACGAGCAGTACTTC
TRBV19	-	15	TRBJ1-5	-	CASSMASLPGQPQHF	TGTGCCAGTAGTATGGCCTCCTTACCTGGTCAGCCCCAGCATTTT
TRBV11-2	-	14	TRBJ2-7	-	CASSRDPSSYEQYF	TGTGCCAGCAGCCGCGATCCAAGCTCCTACGAGCAGTACTTC
TRBV11-3	many	18	TRBJ2-1	TRBD2	CASSSRLAGKSSYNEQFF	TGTGCCAGCAGCTCACGACTAGCGGGGAAGAGCTCCTACAATGAGCAGTTCTTC
TRBV27	-	14	TRBJ1-3	-	CASGGGPPRNTIYF	TGTGCCAGCGGGGGAGGTCCCCCCCGAAACACCATATATTTT
TRBV20-1	-	15	TRBJ1-4	-	CSASRPRGANEKLFF	TGCAGTGCTAGTCGTCCCAGGGGAGCTAATGAAAAACTGTTTTTT
TRBV5-8	few	19	TRBJ2-2	TRBD1	CASSVEGRTGGDRTGELFF	TGTGCCAGCAGCGTGGAAGGGCGGACAGGGGGCGATCGCACCGGGGAGCTGTTTTTT
TRBV28	-	16	TRBJ2-3	TRBD2	CASSFFSGGQTDTQYF	TGTGCCAGCAGTTTTTTTTCGGGGGGGCAGACAGATACGCAGTATTTT
TRBV11-2	-	17	TRBJ2-7	TRBD1	CASSLESAGTGIYEQYF	TGTGCCAGCAGCTTAGAGTCCGCGGGGACAGGGATATACGAGCAGTACTTC
TRBV6-6	-	13	TRBJ2-1	-	CASRSGTYNEQFF	TGTGCCAGCAGGTCCGGGACTTACAATGAGCAGTTCTTC
TRBV3-1/TRBV3-2	-	19	TRBJ2-3	TRBD2	CASSQDLGPSGAYTDTQYF	TGTGCCAGCAGCCAAGATCTTGGGCCTAGCGGGGCATACACAGATACGCAGTATTTT
TRBV25-1	-	15	TRBJ1-6	-	CASSEYRGQNSPLHF	TGTGCCAGCAGTGAATACAGGGGTCAAAATTCACCCCTCCACTTT
TRBV18	-	13	TRBJ2-1	-	CASSPPQGSNLFF	TGTGCCAGCTCACCACCGCAAGGGAGTAACCTGTTCTTC
TRBV5-1	-	16	TRBJ2-1	-	CASSSISGTSGNEQFF	TGCGCCAGCAGCTCCATTAGCGGAACGTCAGGGAATGAGCAGTTCTTC
TRBV5-4	once	17	TRBJ2-2	TRBD2	CASSLGRGAIGTGELFF	TGTGCCAGCAGCTTGGGGCGGGGGGCGATAGGTACCGGGGAGCTGTTTTTT
TRBV30	-	14	TRBJ2-3	-	CAWSKGVGTDTQYF	TGTGCCTGGAGTAAGGGAGTCGGCACAGATACGCAGTATTTT
TRBV15	-	16	TRBJ1-3	-	CATSSTTGSSGNTIYF	TGTGCCACCAGCAGTACCACAGGGAGCTCTGGAAACACCATATATTTT
TRBV14	few	16	TRBJ2-2	TRBD1	CASSQYRQGNTGELFF	TGTGCCAGCAGCCAATATCGACAGGGGAACACCGGGGAGCTGTTTTTT
TRBV30	-	13	TRBJ2-7	TRBD1	CAWSRTGGSEQYF	TGTGCCTGGAGTAGGACAGGGGGCAGTGAGCAGTACTTC
TRBV30	-	12	TRBJ2-3	-	CAWTQATDTQYF	TGTGCCTGGACACAGGCCACAGATACGCAGTATTTT
TRBV5-6	-	15	TRBJ2-7	-	CASSPVAGLVYEQYF	TGTGCCAGCAGCCCCGTGGCGGGGTTGGTTTACGAGCAGTACTTC
TRBV7-3	-	15	TRBJ1-2	TRBD1	CASSLTGGDLAGYTF	TGTGCCAGCAGCTTAACAGGGGGCGATTTAGCTGGCTACACCTTC
TRBV19	few	13	TRBJ1-5	-	CASSLNSNQPQHF	TGTGCCAGTAGTCTTAATAGCAATCAGCCCCAGCATTTT
TRBV18	once	17	TRBJ1-1	TRBD1	CASSQDRGPGGNTEAFF	TGTGCCAGCTCACAGGACAGGGGGCCAGGGGGGAACACTGAAGCTTTCTTT
TRBV18	-	14	TRBJ1-2	TRBD1	CASSPQGAERGYTF	TGTGCCAGCTCACCACAGGGGGCAGAAAGGGGCTACACCTTC
TRBV7-2	-	17	TRBJ1-1	-	CASSLDSDPGGRTEAFF	TGTGCCAGCAGCTTAGACTCGGACCCGGGGGGGCGCACTGAAGCTTTCTTT
TRBV11-2	-	15	TRBJ2-2	-	CASSLWAAGNGELFF	TGTGCCAGCAGCTTATGGGCCGCTGGAAACGGGGAGCTGTTTTTT
TRBV10-3	-	14	TRBJ1-3	TRBD1	CAISEGGQRNTIYF	TGTGCCATCAGTGAGGGGGGACAGAGAAACACCATATATTTT
TRBV18	-	14	TRBJ1-2	-	CASSPNRQEGGYTF	TGTGCCAGCTCACCAAACCGTCAGGAGGGAGGCTACACCTTC
TRBV7-2	-	12	TRBJ2-5	-	CASSLGEETQYF	TGTGCCAGCAGCTTAGGCGAGGAGACCCAGTACTTC
TRBV2	-	16	TRBJ2-3	TRBD2	CASSDNSGGVQDTQYF	TGTGCCAGCAGTGATAATAGCGGGGGGGTACAGGATACGCAGTATTTT
TRBV19	-	12	TRBJ2-5	-	CASSTVGGTQYF	TGTGCCAGTAGTACGGTGGGGGGGACCCAGTACTTC
TRBV9	-	15	TRBJ2-3	-	CASSLQSLSADTQYF	TGTGCCAGCAGCCTTCAGTCCCTCAGCGCAGATACGCAGTATTTT
TRBV30	-	15	TRBJ2-3	-	CARSVRRGAGDTQYF	TGTGCCAGGAGTGTGCGCCGGGGGGCGGGAGATACGCAGTATTTT
TRBV4-3	-	15	TRBJ1-2	-	CASSLLGVAVGGYTF	TGCGCCAGCAGCCTCCTAGGGGTGGCCGTGGGTGGCTACACCTTC
TRBV12-3/TRBV12-4	-	13	TRBJ2-7	-	CASSLGSRGEQYF	TGTGCCAGCAGTTTGGGTTCGCGGGGCGAGCAGTACTTC
TRBV4-2	-	14	TRBJ1-2	-	CASSQDRGDYGYTF	TGTGCCAGCAGCCAAGATAGGGGCGACTATGGCTACACCTTC
TRBV18	-	16	TRBJ2-3	-	CASSPRLSTGTDTQYF	TGTGCCAGCTCACCACGTCTGTCCACAGGCACAGATACGCAGTATTTT
TRBV2	-	14	TRBJ2-5	TRBD1	CASEELTGVETQYF	TGTGCCAGCGAGGAACTGACAGGGGTGGAGACCCAGTACTTC